Each of the 22 T cell receptor beta chains below was sequenced from the same sample in a study of T cell repertoires in cytomegalovirus infection. For these receptors, no antigen is known. TCRdb reprocessed the reads via MiXCR and lists one record per CDR3 protein. The repertoire holds roughly 500,000 distinct CDR3 sequences, with roughly a third as singletons. This specimen consisted of cultured PBMCs, obtained from culture after CMV antigen stimulation. Every receptor here comes from a human donor in good health (CMV status not recorded). Some clones in this sample may be carry-over from other donors' samples.

This clonotype was found many times. The chain joins TRBV7-2 to TRBJ2-1; 7 bases line up with TRBD2. Germline CDR1 is SGHTA and CDR2 is FQGNSA. The CDR3 covers 13 residues. Losses at the gene ends were 4 bases for V and 3 bases for J; bases not matched to a gene: 0. CDR3 nucleotides: TGTGCCAGCAGCTGGACTAGCTACAATGAGCAGTTCTTC. Translation: CASSWTSYNEQFF.

The V gene is TRBV14, the J gene TRBJ2-3; unclear D gene. Germline lookup yields CDR1 SGHDN and CDR2 FVKESK. The ends were cut back, 1 base at V and 6 bases at J, with 8 bases in the middle. This CDR3 spans 13 amino acids. The CDR3 region is CASSQATFDTQYF. The DNA of the CDR3 is TGTGCCAGCAGCCAAGCGACATTTGATACGCAGTATTTT.

This clonotype was detected only a few times. The CDR3 nucleotides are TGCGCCAGCAGCCAAGACATGAATGATCGAGCTAACTATGGCTACACCTTC. This gives the protein CASSQDMNDRANYGYTF. This chain uses TRBV4-3 with TRBJ1-2; D remains unclear. The V gene's germline CDR1 is LGHNA and CDR2 YSLEER. Trimming took 0 bases from V and 0 from J, leaving 14 bases between them. The CDR3 loop spans 17 amino acids.

This clonotype was seen a few times. The J gene is TRBJ2-2, the V gene TRBV7-2; weak D call: TRBD1 (6 bases). The germline V gene has CDR1 SGHTA and CDR2 FQGNSA. The CDR3 runs 16 residues. V was clipped by 3 bases and J by 2 bases, with 13 bases between them. Written as DNA, the CDR3 is TGTGCCAGCAGCTTCGTTTGGACAGCCAACACCGGGGAGCTGTTTTTT. Encoded protein: CASSFVWTANTGELFF.

CDR3 region: CASSMIEGRNQPQHF. CDR3 coding DNA: TGTGCCAGTAGTATGATCGAGGGGAGGAATCAGCCCCAGCATTTT. The chain has TRBV19 and TRBJ1-5; D might be TRBD1 (5 bases). V lost 3 bases to trimming and J lost 4 bases, with 13 bases between them. The germline V gene encodes CDR1 LNHDA and CDR2 SQIVND (reference sequence). This CDR3 region has 15 residues.

This clonotype was seen a handful of times. This chain links TRBV6-1 with TRBJ2-5; 11 nucleotides line up with TRBD2. This CDR3 region has 16 residues. Germline trimming cut 5 bases from V and 5 bases from J; bases unmatched to any gene: 10. In germline, CDR1 is MNHNS, CDR2 SASEGT. The CDR3 spells CASSWPTSGTGETQYF. As DNA, the CDR3 is TGTGCCAGCAGTTGGCCGACTAGCGGGACGGGTGAGACCCAGTACTTC.

J is TRBJ2-3 and V is TRBV5-5; either TRBD1 or TRBD2 may fit D (5 bases each). Germline-derived CDR1 and CDR2 are SGHKS and YYEKEE (reference sequence). V lost 8 bases and J 5 bases, leaving 15 bases between the germline ends. The CDR3 is 13 residues long. The DNA of the CDR3 is TGTGCCAGTTCCCCGATGGGGGTAGATACGCAGTATTTT. Its protein is CASSPMGVDTQYF.

This clonotype has only a few counts. The rearrangement uses TRBV6-1 and TRBJ2-3, with a weak D call TRBD2 (6 bases). The V and J ends lost 5 bases and 0 bases respectively, with 9 bases between them. Germline V CDR1 and CDR2: MNHNS, SASEGT. The CDR3 has 14 amino acids. The CDR3 protein is CASSWDFSTDTQYF. The CDR3 bases are TGTGCCAGCAGTTGGGACTTTAGCACAGATACGCAGTATTTT.

CDR3 DNA sequence: TGTGCCAGCTCACTACAGGACGCGAACACCGGGGAGCTGTTTTTT. Residues: CASSLQDANTGELFF. This chain uses TRBV18 with TRBJ2-2, with D possibly matching TRBD1 (5 bases). This CDR3 comprises 15 residues. CDR1 KGHSH and CDR2 LQKENI come from the germline V gene. The V gene lost 4 bases and the J gene lost 0 bases, with 9 bases spanning the gap. The full variable domain, rest sourced from reference TRBV18 and TRBJ2-2, is NAGVMQNPRHLVRRRGQEARLRCSPMKGHSHVYWYRQLPEEGLKFMVYLQKENIIDESGMPKERFSAEFPKEGPSILRIQQVVRGDSAAYFCASSLQDANTGELFFGEGSRLTVL.

This clonotype occurred a few times. The rearrangement uses TRBV2 and TRBJ2-7, with D perhaps TRBD1 or TRBD2 (5 bases each). CDR3 length: 12 amino acids. CDR1 and CDR2 (germline): SNHLY, FYNNEI. V dropped 5 bases and J dropped 11 bases, with 16 bases sitting between them. CDR3 amino acids: CASSSLRGEKYF. CDR3 DNA: TGTGCCAGCAGTTCGCTTAGGGGAGAAAAGTACTTC.

The genes are TRBV4-2 and TRBJ1-1, with D unclear. Germline lookup yields CDR1 LGHNA and CDR2 YNFKEQ. The CDR3 loop spans 13 amino acids. V gave up 4 bases and J gave up 5 bases, with 11 bases separating them. This chain's CDR3 is CASSRGRSTEAFF. The CDR3 coding sequence is TGTGCCAGCAGCCGAGGACGGTCTACTGAAGCTTTCTTT.

This clonotype has more than one count but fewer than ten. The rearrangement uses TRBV4-1 and TRBJ2-1; tentative D call: TRBD2 (6 bases). Germline-derived CDR1 and CDR2 are MGHRA and YSYEKL. V was clipped by 1 base and J by 0 bases, with 16 bases between them. The CDR3 totals 18 residues. The CDR3 loop is CASSQAAGLRSSYNEQFF. The CDR3, as DNA: TGCGCCAGCAGCCAAGCTGCGGGACTCCGGAGCTCCTACAATGAGCAGTTCTTC.

This clonotype was counted between two and nine times. V and J are TRBV27 and TRBJ2-1, with unresolved D. CDR3 length: 17 amino acids. Germline V gives CDR1 MNHEY, CDR2 SMNVEV (reference sequence). V lost 7 bases and J 2 bases, leaving 21 bases between the germline ends. In DNA, the CDR3 is TGTGCCAGCACCCCAGCAGCGCCCCACAGACCCTACAATGAGCAGTTCTTC. It is translated as CASTPAAPHRPYNEQFF.

This clonotype was counted only a few times. V gene TRBV4-1 combines with J gene TRBJ1-5; D is ambiguous. There are 13 residues in the CDR3. V gave up 6 bases and J gave up 2 bases, with 8 bases separating them. Germline CDR1 MGHRA, CDR2 YSYEKL. The CDR3 sequence is CASSRDGNQPQHF. Here the CDR3 DNA reads TGCGCCAGCAGTCGGGATGGCAATCAGCCCCAGCATTTT.

The chain is built from TRBV7-4 and TRBJ2-1; 8 nucleotides line up with TRBD2. The J segment lost 1 base and the V segment lost 1 base, leaving 9 bases of the junction unmatched. The CDR3 runs to 18 residues. CDR1 and CDR2 from the germline V gene are SGHVT and SQSDAQ. This chain's CDR3 is CASSLGRRREESYNEQFF. The CDR3 DNA reads TGTGCCAGCAGCTTAGGACGCCGGCGGGAGGAATCCTACAATGAGCAGTTCTTC.

The chain couples TRBV6-1 to TRBJ2-1; D is unresolved. V lost 5 bases, J lost 6 bases, and 8 bases lay in between. The CDR3 is made up of 12 amino acids. Germline CDR1 is MNHNS and CDR2 is SASEGT. CDR3 nucleotides: TGTGCCAGCAGTTACGGCCCCAATGAGCAGTTCTTC. This translates into CASSYGPNEQFF.

The chain carries TRBV5-1 and TRBJ2-5, with 10 bases identical to TRBD2. Looked up from germline, CDR1 is SGHRS and CDR2 is YFSETQ. This CDR3 is 15 amino acids long. V lost 2 bases, J lost 6 bases, and 7 bases stayed unmatched. CDR3 sequence (DNA): TGCGCCAGCAGCTTCCTAGCGGGAGAAGGGAAGACCCAGTACTTC. Translating gives CASSFLAGEGKTQYF.

This clonotype came up a few times. This chain joins TRBV7-9 and TRBJ1-3, with D uncertain. CDR3 length equals 14 residues. Trimming removed 4 bases at V and 10 bases at J, with 17 bases between. The V gene's germline CDR1 is SEHNR and CDR2 FQNEAQ (reference sequence). CDR3 DNA sequence: TGTGCCAGCAGCTCACGGGGAGATTCGGATACCATATATTTT. Residues: CASSSRGDSDTIYF.

This sequence joins TRBV4-1 and TRBJ2-3; a weak D match, TRBD1 (6 bases). Germline V gene data show CDR1 as MGHRA and CDR2 as YSYEKL. V lost 6 bases and J 2 bases, leaving 18 bases between the germline ends. The CDR3 length is 16 residues. For the CDR3, the DNA is TGCGCCAGCAGAGTGAGCAGGGGCCCTATCACAGATACGCAGTATTTT. Translating gives CASRVSRGPITDTQYF.

The V call is TRBV20-1, the J call TRBJ2-1, with 11 bases aligning to TRBD2. The germline gives CDR1 DFQATT, CDR2 SNEGSKA (reference sequence). V gave up 6 bases and J gave up 7 bases; unmatched junction bases: 8. The CDR3 has 14 residues. CDR3 sequence reads: CSAGSGRAGNEQFF. In DNA form, the CDR3 reads TGCAGTGCAGGTAGCGGGAGGGCCGGGAATGAGCAGTTCTTC.

The chain combines TRBV12-3 or TRBV12-4 with TRBJ2-2; D not certain. The V end lost 7 bases, the J end lost 9 bases, and 9 bases lay between the germline ends. This CDR3 region has 11 residues. The DNA for the CDR3 is TGTGCCAGCATCCTAAGCAGGGAGCTGTTTTTT. As protein: CASILSRELFF.

The chain couples TRBV2 to TRBJ2-1; 13 bases agree with TRBD2. Germline V gene sequence: CDR1 SNHLY, CDR2 FYNNEI. Trimming took 8 bases from V and 7 from J; bases not matched to a gene: 5. The CDR3 sequence is 14 residues long. The CDR3 DNA reads as TGTGCCAGCCATACTAGCGGGAGGGCTAATGAGCAGTTCTTC. It encodes CASHTSGRANEQFF.